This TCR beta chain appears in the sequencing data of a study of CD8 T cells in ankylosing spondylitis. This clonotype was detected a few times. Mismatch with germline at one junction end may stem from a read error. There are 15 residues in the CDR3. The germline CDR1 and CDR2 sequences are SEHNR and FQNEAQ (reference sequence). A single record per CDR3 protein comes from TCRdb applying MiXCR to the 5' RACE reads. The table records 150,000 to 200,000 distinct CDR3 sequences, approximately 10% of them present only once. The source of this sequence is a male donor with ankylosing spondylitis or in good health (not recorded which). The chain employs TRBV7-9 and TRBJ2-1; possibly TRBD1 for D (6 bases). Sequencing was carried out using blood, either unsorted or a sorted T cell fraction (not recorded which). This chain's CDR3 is CVSSQQGARYNEQFF. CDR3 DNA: TGTGTCAGCAGCCAACAGGGAGCTCGTTACAATGAGCAGTTCTTC.